This entry concerns a single T cell receptor (beta chain). Its antigen remains unknown. TCRdb's copy holds only in-frame clones and misses some; the assay was immunoSEQ multiplex PCR. The sample consists of 2 million to 2.5 million clones, approximately 95% of them appearing once. CDR1 is MDHEN, CDR2 SYDVKM, per germline. V dropped 3 bases and J dropped 0 bases, with 6 bases sitting between them. The CDR3 consists of 13 residues. This sample is part of a study of shared clonotypes between healthy human individuals. Overall study findings and caveats: A few donors had 5% to 6.5% of their naive CD4 clonotypes in common.

Material for sequencing was naive CD4+ T cells from PBMCs. Described subset: CD45RA+ positively selected. The chain uses TRBV28 and TRBJ2-7, with a possible D match to TRBD2 (5 bases). The clonotype comes from a man aged 18-30 years in good health. Some clones in this sample may be carry-over from other donors' samples. DNA for the CDR3: TGTGCCAGCAGTTTTGAGGGCTCCTACGAGCAGTACTTC. Its protein is CASSFEGSYEQYF.